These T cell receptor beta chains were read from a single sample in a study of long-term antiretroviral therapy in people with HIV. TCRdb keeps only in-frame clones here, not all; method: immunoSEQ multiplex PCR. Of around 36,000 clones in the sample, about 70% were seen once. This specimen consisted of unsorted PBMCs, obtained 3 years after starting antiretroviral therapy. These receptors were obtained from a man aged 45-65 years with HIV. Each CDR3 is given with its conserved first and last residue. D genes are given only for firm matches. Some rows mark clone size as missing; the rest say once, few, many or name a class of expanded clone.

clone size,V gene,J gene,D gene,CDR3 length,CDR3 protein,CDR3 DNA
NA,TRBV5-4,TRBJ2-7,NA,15,CASSPRGAGTYEQYF,TGTGCCAGCAGCCCTCGGGGGGCGGGGACCTACGAGCAGTACTTC
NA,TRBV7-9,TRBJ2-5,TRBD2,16,CASSSIAGALLGTQYF,TGTGCCAGCAGCTCTATAGCGGGGGCCCTCCTCGGGACCCAGTACTTC
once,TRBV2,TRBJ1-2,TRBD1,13,CARGTGGAYGYTF,TGTGCCAGGGGGACAGGGGGCGCGTATGGCTACACCTTC
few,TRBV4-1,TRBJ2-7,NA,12,CASSHVGYEQYF,TGCGCCAGCAGCCACGTAGGCTACGAGCAGTACTTC
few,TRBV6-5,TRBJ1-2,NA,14,CASSYSRQPYGYTF,TGTGCCAGCAGTTACTCGAGACAGCCCTATGGCTACACCTTC
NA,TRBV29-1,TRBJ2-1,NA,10,CSGQVNEQFF,TGCAGCGGGCAGGTCAATGAGCAGTTCTTC
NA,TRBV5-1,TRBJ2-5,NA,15,CASKRGRRGPETQYF,TGCGCCAGCAAACGGGGGAGGAGGGGGCCAGAGACCCAGTACTTC
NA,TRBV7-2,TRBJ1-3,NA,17,CASSPRRVGGSGNTIYF,TGTGCCAGCAGCCCACGGAGGGTGGGGGGCTCTGGAAACACCATATATTTT
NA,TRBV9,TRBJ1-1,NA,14,CASSDRDTNTEAFF,TGTGCCAGCAGCGACCGGGACACTAACACTGAAGCTTTCTTT
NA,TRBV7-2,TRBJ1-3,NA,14,CASSRDSSGNTIYF,TGTGCCAGCAGCCGTGACAGCTCTGGAAACACCATATATTTT
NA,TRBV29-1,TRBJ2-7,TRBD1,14,CSVKETGVIYEQYF,TGCAGCGTTAAGGAGACAGGGGTCATCTACGAGCAGTACTTC
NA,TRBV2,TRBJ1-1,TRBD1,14,CASSRDRGNTEAFF,TGTGCCAGCAGTCGGGACAGGGGAAACACTGAAGCTTTCTTT
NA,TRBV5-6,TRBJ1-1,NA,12,CASSFGDTEAFF,TGTGCCAGCAGCTTCGGGGACACTGAAGCTTTCTTT
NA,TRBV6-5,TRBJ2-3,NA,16,CASSYTPGLSTDTQYF,TGTGCCAGCAGTTACACACCGGGACTGAGCACAGATACGCAGTATTTT
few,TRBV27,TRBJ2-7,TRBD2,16,CASSPTSGVPSYEQYF,TGTGCCAGCAGCCCAACTAGCGGGGTGCCAAGCTACGAGCAGTACTTC
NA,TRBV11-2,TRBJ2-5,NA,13,CASSFRGAETQYF,TGTGCCAGCAGCTTCCGGGGTGCAGAGACCCAGTACTTC
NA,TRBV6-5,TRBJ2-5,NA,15,CASSAGGTFQETQYF,TGTGCCAGCAGTGCCGGCGGGACCTTCCAAGAGACCCAGTACTTC
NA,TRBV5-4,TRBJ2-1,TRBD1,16,CASSPDRGRTGNEQFF,TGTGCCAGCAGCCCTGACAGGGGGCGAACGGGAAATGAGCAGTTCTTC
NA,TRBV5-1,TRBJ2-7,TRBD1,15,CASSLGTGVNYEQYF,TGCGCCAGCAGCCTAGGGACAGGGGTGAACTACGAGCAGTACTTC
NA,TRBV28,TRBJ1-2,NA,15,CASVSLTGSNYGYTF,TGTGCCAGCGTATCCCTTACGGGATCGAACTATGGCTACACCTTC
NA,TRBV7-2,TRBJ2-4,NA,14,CASSPPGTQGIQYF,TGTGCCAGCAGCCCCCCGGGGACCCAAGGCATTCAGTACTTC
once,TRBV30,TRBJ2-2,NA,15,CAWSKRELITGELFF,TGTGCCTGGAGTAAACGGGAGTTAATAACCGGGGAGCTGTTTTTT
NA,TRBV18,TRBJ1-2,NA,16,CASSPPGPPRDYGYTF,TGTGCCAGCTCTCCCCCGGGGCCCCCTCGAGACTATGGCTACACCTTC
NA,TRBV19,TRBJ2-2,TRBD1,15,CASSTRQGAAGELFF,TGTGCCAGTAGTACACGACAGGGGGCGGCTGGGGAGCTGTTTTTT
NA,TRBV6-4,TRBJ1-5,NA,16,CASFTRGQVKYQPQHF,TGTGCCAGCTTTACTAGAGGGCAGGTAAAGTATCAGCCCCAGCATTTT
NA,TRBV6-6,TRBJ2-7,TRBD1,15,CASSYSATGNYEQYF,TGTGCCAGCAGTTACTCGGCGACAGGGAACTACGAGCAGTACTTC
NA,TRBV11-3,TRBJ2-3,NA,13,CASSFTGTDTQYF,TGTGCCAGCAGCTTTACAGGCACAGATACGCAGTATTTT
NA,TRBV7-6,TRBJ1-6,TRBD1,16,CASSPGQGTYNSPLHF,TGTGCCAGCAGTCCCGGACAGGGGACCTATAATTCACCCCTCCACTTT
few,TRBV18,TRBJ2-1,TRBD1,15,CASSRGTGSYNEQFF,TGTGCCAGCTCACGGGGGACAGGGTCGTACAATGAGCAGTTCTTC
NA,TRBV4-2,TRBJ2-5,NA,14,CASSQAGGDETQYF,TGTGCCAGCAGCCAAGCTGGAGGAGATGAGACCCAGTACTTC
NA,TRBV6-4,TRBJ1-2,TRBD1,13,CASSDGTGAPCTF,TGTGCCAGCAGTGACGGGACAGGGGCCCCCTGCACCTTC
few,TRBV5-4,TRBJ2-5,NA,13,CASSPRMGGSQYF,TGTGCCTCCTCCCCTCGGATGGGGGGATCCCAGTACTTC
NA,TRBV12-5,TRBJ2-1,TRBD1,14,CASGSTGGKHEQFF,TGTGCTAGTGGTTCAACAGGGGGCAAACATGAGCAGTTCTTC
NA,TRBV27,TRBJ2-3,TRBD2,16,CASSLALAGEEDTQYF,TGTGCCAGCAGTCTCGCCCTAGCGGGAGAAGAAGATACGCAGTATTTT
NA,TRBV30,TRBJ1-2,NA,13,CAWSVALGYGYTF,TGTGCCTGGAGTGTGGCACTAGGCTATGGCTACACCTTC
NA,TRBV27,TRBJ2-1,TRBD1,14,CASTNRGPYNEQFF,TGTGCCAGCACCAACAGGGGCCCCTACAATGAGCAGTTCTTC
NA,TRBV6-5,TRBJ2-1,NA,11,CASSQTNEQFF,TGTGCCAGCAGTCAAACGAATGAGCAGTTCTTC
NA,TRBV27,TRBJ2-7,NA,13,CASSFGVFYEQYF,TGTGCCAGCAGTTTCGGGGTCTTTTACGAGCAGTACTTC
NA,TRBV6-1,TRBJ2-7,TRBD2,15,CASSGGTSGSYEQYF,TGTGCCAGCAGTGGTGGGACTAGCGGGTCCTACGAGCAGTACTTC
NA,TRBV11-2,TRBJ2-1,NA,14,CASSRDSGYNEQFF,TGTGCCAGCAGCCGAGACAGCGGCTACAATGAGCAGTTCTTC
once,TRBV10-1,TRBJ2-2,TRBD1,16,CASSDGTGPNTGELFF,TGCGCCAGCAGCGATGGGACAGGCCCGAACACCGGGGAGCTGTTTTTT
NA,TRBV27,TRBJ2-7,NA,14,CASSLSGSSYEQYF,TGTGCCAGCAGTTTATCGGGAAGCTCCTACGAGCAGTACTTC
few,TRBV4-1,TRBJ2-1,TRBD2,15,CASSGLAGVNNEQFF,TGCGCCAGCAGCGGACTAGCGGGAGTGAACAATGAGCAGTTCTTC
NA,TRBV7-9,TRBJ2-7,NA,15,CASSGTGTDLYEQYF,TGTGCCAGCAGCGGTACCGGGACTGACCTCTACGAGCAGTACTTC
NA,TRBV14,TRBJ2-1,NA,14,CASSQVTPGPEQFF,TGTGCCAGCAGCCAAGTGACCCCAGGGCCTGAGCAGTTCTTC
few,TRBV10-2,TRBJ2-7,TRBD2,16,CASFMAGTSGVREQYF,TGCGCCAGCTTCATGGCCGGGACTAGCGGTGTACGCGAGCAGTACTTC
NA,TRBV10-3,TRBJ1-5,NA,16,CAISESGRASNQPQHF,TGTGCCATCAGTGAGTCCGGCAGGGCTAGCAATCAGCCCCAGCATTTT
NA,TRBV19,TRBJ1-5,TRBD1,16,CASTPGQGNSNQPQHF,TGTGCCAGTACCCCGGGACAGGGAAATAGCAATCAGCCCCAGCATTTT
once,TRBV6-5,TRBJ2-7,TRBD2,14,CASSYSGGDDEQYF,TGTGCCAGCAGTTACTCTGGGGGGGACGACGAGCAGTACTTC
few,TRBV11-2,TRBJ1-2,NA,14,CASSLERGAYGYTF,TGTGCCAGCAGCTTAGAGCGGGGGGCCTATGGCTACACCTTC
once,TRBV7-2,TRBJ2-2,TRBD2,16,CASSLWRGGPTGELFF,TGTGCCAGCAGCTTATGGCGGGGGGGCCCCACCGGGGAGCTGTTTTTT